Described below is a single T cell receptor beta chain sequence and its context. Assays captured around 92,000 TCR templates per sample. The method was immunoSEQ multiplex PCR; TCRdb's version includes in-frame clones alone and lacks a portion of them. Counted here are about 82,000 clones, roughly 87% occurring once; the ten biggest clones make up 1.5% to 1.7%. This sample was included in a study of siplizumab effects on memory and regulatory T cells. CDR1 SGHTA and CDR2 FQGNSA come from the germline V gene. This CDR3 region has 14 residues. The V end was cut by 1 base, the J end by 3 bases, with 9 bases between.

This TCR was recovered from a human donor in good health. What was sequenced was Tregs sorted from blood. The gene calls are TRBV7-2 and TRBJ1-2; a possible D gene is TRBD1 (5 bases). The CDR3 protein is CASSLGQPYYGYTF. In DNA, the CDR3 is TGTGCCAGCAGCTTAGGACAGCCTTACTATGGCTACACCTTC.